This T cell receptor (beta chain) was observed in a study of shared T cell receptors in the human thymus. The germline V gene encodes CDR1 MNHEY and CDR2 SMNVEV (reference sequence). Trimming shortened V by 4 bases and J by 5 bases, and 11 bases separated the two germline ends. This CDR3 has 13 amino acids. Some clones are missing from TCRdb's copy, which holds only in-frame ones; the method was immunoSEQ multiplex PCR. The data show hundreds of thousands of clones, with around 78% seen just once and roughly 0.013% held by the top ten. Separately, the same data were catalogued under a study of human thymus T cells. That source reports: Thymic and blood repertoires appeared to carry a bias in their V and J gene usage. As related research reported, thymic repertoires overlapped highly among unrelated individuals.

This chain links TRBV27 with TRBJ1-2, with D unclear. This clonotype originated in a boy in the first two years of life with a congenital heart defect. The specimen was thymocytes. The CDR3 spells CASSSGRPYGYTF. As DNA, the CDR3 is TGTGCCAGCAGTTCCGGGAGACCTTATGGCTACACCTTC.